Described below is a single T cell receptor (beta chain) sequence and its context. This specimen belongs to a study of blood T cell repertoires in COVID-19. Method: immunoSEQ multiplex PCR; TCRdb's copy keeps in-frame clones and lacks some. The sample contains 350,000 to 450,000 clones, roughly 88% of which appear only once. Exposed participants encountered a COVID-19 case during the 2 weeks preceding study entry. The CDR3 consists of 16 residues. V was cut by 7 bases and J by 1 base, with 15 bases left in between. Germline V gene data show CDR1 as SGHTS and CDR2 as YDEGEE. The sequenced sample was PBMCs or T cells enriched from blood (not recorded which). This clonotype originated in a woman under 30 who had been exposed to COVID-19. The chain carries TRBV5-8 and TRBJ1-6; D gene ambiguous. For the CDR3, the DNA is TGTGCCAGCGCCCTCGTGACGGGGTCCTATAATTCACCCCTCCACTTT. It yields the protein CASALVTGSYNSPLHF.